The source of this T cell receptor (beta chain) is a study of blood T cell repertoires in COVID-19. Turning to the study itself: COVID-19 samples collected from the United States, Italy and Spain covered acute and convalescent phases. T cells, B-cell-depleted T cells, or PBMCs provided the cDNA or gDNA that served as material.

Enrolled during active infection, Seattle patients were then followed longitudinally. Germline assignment: CDR1 SGHNT and CDR2 YYREEE (reference sequence). Trimming stripped 0 bases from V and 2 bases from J, with 9 bases between. CDR3 length: 14 amino acids. The data were produced by immunoSEQ multiplex PCR, yet TCRdb's version contains in-frame clones alone and is incomplete. The data contain about 300,000 clones, approximately 90% of them seen just once; the ten biggest clones take up 6% to 8%. The TCR was taken from a woman aged 45-65 years with COVID-19, enrolled during active disease. Sequencing used peripheral blood. The chain combines TRBV5-4 with TRBJ2-7; possibly TRBD2 for D (6 bases). The CDR3 coding sequence is TGTGCCAGCAGCTTGGAGGGAGGTACCTACGAGCAGTACTTC. This translates into CASSLEGGTYEQYF.